A single sample is the source of the 10 T cell receptor beta chains below, sequenced in a study of T cell responses to AZD1222 COVID-19 vaccine. Assay used: immunoSEQ multiplex PCR; TCRdb lists only in-frame clones, some missing. The repertoire consists of over 100,000 clones, with 88% occurring once and the leading ten covering around 9%. The sample was peripheral blood, taken on day 0 of AZD1222 vaccination. Receptors were obtained from an adult in good health.

The CDR3 nucleotides read TGTGCCAGTAGTTATGACAGGACAGATACGCAGTATTTT. Its protein is CASSYDRTDTQYF. This chain joins TRBV19 and TRBJ2-3; weak D call: TRBD1 (6 bases). V dropped 5 bases and J dropped 3 bases, with 9 bases sitting between them. The germline gives CDR1 LNHDA, CDR2 SQIVND (reference sequence). The CDR3 covers 13 residues.

This chain joins TRBV14 and TRBJ2-7; 7 positions agree with TRBD1. Germline-derived CDR1 and CDR2 are SGHDN and FVKESK. V was pared by 2 bases and J by 6 bases, with 10 bases of the junction left unmatched. The CDR3 runs to 15 residues. The CDR3 region is CASSQSGQVYREQYF. Written as DNA, the CDR3 is TGTGCCAGCAGCCAAAGTGGACAGGTATATCGCGAGCAGTACTTC.

The chain couples TRBV6-5 to TRBJ1-1; a weak D match, TRBD1 (6 bases). Deletions cut 0 bases from V and 10 bases from J, with 9 bases between. In germline, CDR1 is MNHEY, CDR2 SVGAGI. The CDR3 is 12 residues long. The CDR3 region has the DNA TGTGCCAGCAGTTACTCGAGGGGGAGAGCTTTCTTT. Amino acids: CASSYSRGRAFF.

This chain connects TRBV19 to TRBJ2-7; 10 bases fit TRBD2. The germline gives CDR1 LNHDA, CDR2 SQIVND (reference sequence). J gave up 0 bases and V 4 bases, and 12 bases lay outside the gene matches. The CDR3 is 18 residues long. Written as DNA, the CDR3 is TGTGCCAGTAGTACCCAACGAACTAGCGGGGCGACCTCCTACGAGCAGTACTTC. Amino acid sequence: CASSTQRTSGATSYEQYF.

V gene TRBV5-1 combines with J gene TRBJ1-1, with TRBD1 identical over 7 bases. CDR3 size: 16 residues. Germline CDR1 and CDR2: SGHRS and YFSETQ. V was pared by 5 bases and J by 3 bases, with 13 bases of the junction left unmatched. The CDR3 is CASRSRGFGRDTEAFF. The CDR3 region has the DNA TGCGCCAGCAGGTCCAGGGGGTTCGGGAGGGACACTGAAGCTTTCTTT.

CDR3 sequence: CASSQVQPESPLHF. DNA of the CDR3: TGTGCCAGCAGCCAAGTACAACCCGAATCACCCCTCCACTTT. The V gene is TRBV14, the J gene TRBJ1-6; D is ambiguous. Germline CDR1 is SGHDN and CDR2 is FVKESK. Trimming took off 1 base at V and 10 bases at J, with 11 bases between the two ends. The CDR3 is 14 amino acids.

The chain has TRBV21-1 and TRBJ1-1; the DNA was not compared with TRBD1, the D call given in the table. TRBV21-1 constitutes a pseudogene. The CDR3 loop spans 19 amino acids. CDR3 residues: CASGSRDRGLPLENTEAFF. The DNA of the CDR3 is TGTGCCAGCGGATCCAGGGACAGGGGTTTACCCCTGGAGAACACTGAAGCTTTCTTT.

The rearrangement uses TRBV6-4 and TRBJ2-2; 9 bases are a match to TRBD2. From germline, CDR1 is MRHNA and CDR2 SNTAGT. This CDR3 region has 17 residues. With V trimmed by 3 bases and J by 2 bases, 7 bases remained unmatched. CDR3 residues: CASSEGWLAGNTGELFF. DNA of the CDR3: TGTGCCAGCAGTGAAGGTTGGCTAGCGGGAAACACCGGGGAGCTGTTTTTT.

The gene calls are TRBV7-9 and TRBJ1-2; 10 bases fit TRBD1. The germline CDR1 and CDR2 sequences are SEHNR and FQNEAQ (reference sequence). J gave up 12 bases and V 0 bases, and 22 bases lay outside the gene matches. The CDR3 extends over 19 amino acids. CDR3 coding DNA: TGTGCCAGCAGCTTAGCGCTCTCGGGACAGGGGCCGCGGGCCGCAGACAACACCTTC. Translation gives CASSLALSGQGPRAADNTF.

CDR3 loop: CASTGIPGQGINGYTF. The CDR3 DNA reads as TGTGCCAGCACTGGGATCCCGGGACAGGGGATAAATGGCTACACCTTC. V and J are TRBV25-1 and TRBJ1-2, with 10 bases identical to TRBD1. CDR1 and CDR2 from the germline V gene are MGHDK and SYGVNS. CDR3 size: 16 residues. V gave up 7 bases and J gave up 6 bases; unmatched junction bases: 14.